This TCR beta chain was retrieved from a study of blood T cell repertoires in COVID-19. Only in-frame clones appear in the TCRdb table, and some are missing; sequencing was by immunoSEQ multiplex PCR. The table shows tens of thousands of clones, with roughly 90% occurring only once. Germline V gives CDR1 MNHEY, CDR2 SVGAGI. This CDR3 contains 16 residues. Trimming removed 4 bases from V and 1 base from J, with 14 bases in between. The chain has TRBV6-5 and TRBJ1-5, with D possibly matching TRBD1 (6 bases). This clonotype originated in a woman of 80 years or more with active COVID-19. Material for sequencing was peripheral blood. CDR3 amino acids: CASSSLKGQSNQPQHF. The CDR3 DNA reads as TGTGCCAGCAGTTCACTCAAAGGACAGAGCAATCAGCCCCAGCATTTT.